Listed below are T cell receptor beta chains from one sample, sequenced in a study of blood T cell repertoires in COVID-19. TCRdb keeps only in-frame clones here, not all; method: immunoSEQ multiplex PCR. The sample has a few hundred thousand clones; more than 75% are singletons. Specimen: PBMCs or T cells enriched from blood (not recorded which). The receptor source for this set is a woman aged 18-29 years who had recovered from COVID-19. The CDR3 runs from the conserved cysteine through the conserved F or W. D genes are given only for firm matches.

j_call v_call d_call cdr3_aa
TRBJ2-3 TRBV19 TRBD2 CASSTLAGGTDTQYF
TRBJ2-1 TRBV18 TRBD1 CASHRRGTGLNEQFF
TRBJ1-2 TRBV28 TRBD1 CASSLVTGVSYGYTF
TRBJ1-6 TRBV7-9 TRBD1 CASSPDRGDSPLHF
TRBJ2-2 TRBV7-9 TRBD1 CASSLDPGGNTGELFF
TRBJ2-7 TRBV27 TRBD2 CAPLGGSGRGSSYEQYF
TRBJ1-1 TRBV2 TRBD1 CASSELGGLGTEAFF
TRBJ2-1 TRBV29-1 . CSVSSGASYNEQFF
TRBJ1-3 TRBV7-6 TRBD1 CASSAGQGYPGNTIYF
TRBJ1-1 TRBV3-1/TRBV3-2 . CASSQSTGWGAFF
TRBJ1-1 TRBV6-4 TRBD1 CASSDGQENTEAFF
TRBJ2-5 TRBV5-8 . CASSHRTGGETQYF
TRBJ2-5 TRBV11-2 TRBD1 CASSRDSQETQYF
TRBJ2-1 TRBV14 TRBD1 CASSQPGTGGINEQFF
TRBJ1-2 TRBV30 . CAWRGLVAGYYGYTF
TRBJ1-1 TRBV2 . CASSEVYRNTEAFF
TRBJ1-1 TRBV28 TRBD1 CASSWDSNTEAFF
TRBJ1-1 TRBV2 TRBD1 CASSTAGQGNTEAFF
TRBJ1-6 TRBV27 TRBD1 CASSSDRDNSPLHF
TRBJ1-2 TRBV24-1 . CATSDSAGRYDGYTF
TRBJ2-1 TRBV7-9 . CASSLLLGNEQFF
TRBJ2-7 TRBV27 TRBD1 CASSHLGRTGGYEQYF
TRBJ1-3 TRBV5-1 . CASSVRGGYGNTIYF
TRBJ2-5 TRBV7-3 TRBD2 CASSPKAAGGPETQYF
TRBJ2-1 TRBV13 TRBD1 CASTHSDRGTYNEQFF
TRBJ1-2 TRBV24-1 . CATSDSRGSANYGYTF
TRBJ2-7 TRBV12-5 TRBD1 CASGFSPGQGIYEQYF
TRBJ2-7 TRBV3-1/TRBV3-2 . CASSLGQSGYEQYF
TRBJ1-2 TRBV28 TRBD1 CASSLSGQDYGYTF